This is a list of T cell receptor beta chains from one sample in a study of spatial heterogeneity in lung cancer. In TCRdb, the 5' RACE reads were re-called with MiXCR into one record per CDR3 protein. Found here are 39,000 or so distinct CDR3 sequences, approximately 7.5% of them singletons; the top ten hold approximately 30%. This material consisted of PBMCs, taken at surgery. The receptors stem from a male donor with early-stage non-small cell lung cancer. Both conserved end residues are trimmed from each CDR3. Fields, in order: J gene, CDR3 length, V gene, CDR3 protein.

TRBJ2-2	13	TRBV7-6	ASRSRATNTGELF
TRBJ1-1	11	TRBV29-1	SAGDRLNTEAF
TRBJ2-5	13	TRBV20-1	SARSGSGAQETQY
TRBJ1-4	12	TRBV18	ASSPAATNEKLF
TRBJ1-5	12	TRBV29-1	SVIVGGEDQPQH
TRBJ2-1	13	TRBV7-9	ASSRSGRIGNEQF
TRBJ2-7	11	TRBV12-3/TRBV12-4	ASSSGGSYEQY
TRBJ1-1	11	TRBV24-1	ATSDLENTEAF
TRBJ1-1	14	TRBV9	ASSVGQGALGTEAF
TRBJ2-1	14	TRBV19	ASSSTGQVRYNEQF
TRBJ2-2	11	TRBV5-1	ASSLREAGELF
TRBJ2-1	13	TRBV7-8	ASSLDGQAYNEQF
TRBJ2-3	15	TRBV12-3/TRBV12-4	ASSPLGGLSSTDTQY
TRBJ1-5	12	TRBV11-2	ASSVTDGNQPQH
TRBJ2-3	16	TRBV4-3	ASSQILAGASEGDTQY
TRBJ1-2	13	TRBV12-3/TRBV12-4	ASSNTGTPWDGYT
TRBJ1-1	13	TRBV6-2/TRBV6-3	ASSSPGQGITEAF
TRBJ2-3	11	TRBV29-1	SGASGGAATQY
TRBJ2-3	16	TRBV4-2	ASSQLTSGGGSTDTQY
TRBJ2-2	16	TRBV11-2	ASRETPSGQGRAGELF
TRBJ1-5	12	TRBV30	AWGDRIGNQPQH
TRBJ2-5	13	TRBV5-1	ASSLSGHSQETQY
TRBJ2-1	12	TRBV7-2	ASTPSGGVDEQF
TRBJ1-2	12	TRBV20-1	SARDSGGRYGYT
TRBJ2-6	14	TRBV5-5	ASSHGQGSGANVLT
TRBJ1-3	14	TRBV7-6	ASSLREPLSGNTIY
TRBJ2-3	14	TRBV20-1	SASPRASGGADTQY
TRBJ2-2	19	TRBV20-1	SARDLGTKRRTGGIGGELF
TRBJ2-1	9	TRBV20-1	SAHRPKEQF
TRBJ2-7	17	TRBV27	ASSLTTSGGPPSSYEQY
TRBJ1-1	13	TRBV7-2	ASSLILGGNTEAF
TRBJ2-3	12	TRBV11-1	ASSLAPAQDTQY
TRBJ2-1	10	TRBV4-2	ASSTEGGSQF
TRBJ2-2	11	TRBV7-2	ASSPSVAGELF
TRBJ2-3	15	TRBV18	ASSPPSGTQVKDTQY
TRBJ2-7	11	TRBV28	ASSRQHSYEQY
TRBJ2-7	10	TRBV27	ASGDTLYKQY
TRBJ2-3	12	TRBV6-6	ASGPLMGTDTQY
TRBJ1-2	11	TRBV4-2	ASSQDRAYGYT
TRBJ2-2	13	TRBV7-9	ASSWTGRGTGELF
TRBJ1-5	14	TRBV27	ASSSLTGDLVQPQH
TRBJ2-3	18	TRBV7-9	ASSLGGLAGGPETTDTQY
TRBJ2-3	12	TRBV4-3	ASSQDEGRNTQY
TRBJ2-1	13	TRBV27	ASSSWTGVNNEQF
TRBJ2-3	14	TRBV6-6	ASSPTRSGGGDTQY
TRBJ1-1	11	TRBV10-3	AISELGNTEAF
TRBJ2-1	9	TRBV29-1	SIRRDNEQF
TRBJ2-1	11	TRBV5-1	ASRANRVHEQF
TRBJ1-1	13	TRBV28	ASSPSGGRYTEAF
TRBJ1-4	10	TRBV4-2	ASSQLGEKLF
TRBJ2-7	10	TRBV5-1	ASSPGYYEQY
TRBJ1-5	13	TRBV2	ASSPSGAVYQPQH
TRBJ2-1	14	TRBV27	ASSLDRAAIYNEQF